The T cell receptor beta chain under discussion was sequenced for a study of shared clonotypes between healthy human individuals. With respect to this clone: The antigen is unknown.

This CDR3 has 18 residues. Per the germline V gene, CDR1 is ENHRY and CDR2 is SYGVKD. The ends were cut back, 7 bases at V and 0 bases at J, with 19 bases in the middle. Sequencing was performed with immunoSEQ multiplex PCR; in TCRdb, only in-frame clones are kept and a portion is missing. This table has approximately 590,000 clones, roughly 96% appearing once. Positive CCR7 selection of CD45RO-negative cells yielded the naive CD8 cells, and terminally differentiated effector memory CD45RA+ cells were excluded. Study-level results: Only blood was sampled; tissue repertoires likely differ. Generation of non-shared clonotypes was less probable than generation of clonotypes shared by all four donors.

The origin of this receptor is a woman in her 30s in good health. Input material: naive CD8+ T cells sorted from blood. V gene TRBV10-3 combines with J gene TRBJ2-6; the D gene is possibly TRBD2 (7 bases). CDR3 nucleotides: TGTGCCATCAAGGGGGGGACTTCTCCCTTCTCTGGGGCCAACGTCCTGACTTTC. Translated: CAIKGGTSPFSGANVLTF.